This T cell receptor (beta chain) is drawn from a study of response to subunit inactivated influenza vaccine. General study points: That few new T cells are recruited by each seasonal influenza vaccination was the authors' suggestion.

The V end lost 6 bases, the J end lost 4 bases, and 23 bases lay between the germline ends. CDR1 and CDR2 from the germline V gene are SGHRS and YFSETQ. CDR3 size: 17 residues. TCRdb reprocessed the RT-PCR reads with MiXCR, giving one entry per CDR3 protein. The sample includes 300,000 to 350,000 distinct CDR3 sequences, around a fifth of them seen just once. With regard to this clonotype: Its antigen is unidentified.

The sequenced sample was PBMCs from blood, obtained less than 22 months after vaccination. The source is a man between 50 and 69 years old who received an inactivated influenza vaccine. This sequence joins TRBV5-1 and TRBJ2-1; D call uncertain. CDR3 amino acids: CASKVAWVMGKYNEQFF. The DNA for the CDR3 is TGCGCCAGCAAAGTTGCGTGGGTGATGGGGAAATACAATGAGCAGTTCTTC. Full variable domain (missing parts from reference TRBV5-1 and TRBJ2-1): KAGVTQTPRYLIKTRGQQVTLSCSPISGHRSVSWYQQTPGQGLQFLFEYFSETQRNKGNFPGRFSGRQFSNSRSEMNVSTLELGDSALYLCASKVAWVMGKYNEQFFGPGTRLTVL.